Listed here are 6 T cell receptor beta chains from one sample, sequenced in a study of neurological immune-mediated disorders. TCRdb used MiXCR to reprocess the 5' RACE reads, holding one entry per CDR3 protein. Of tens of thousands of distinct CDR3 sequences listed, about 3.7% are singletons. The source material was PBMCs. These receptors all come from a man aged 35-49 years with multiple sclerosis.

In this sample, this clonotype turned up many times. The J gene is TRBJ2-5, the V gene TRBV10-3, with a weak D call TRBD2 (7 bases). The germline CDR1 and CDR2 sequences are ENHRY and SYGVKD. With 8 bases removed from V and 2 bases from J, the gap between germline ends came to 18 bases. This CDR3 is built from 15 residues. CDR3 region: CAIALGGGQQETQYF. CDR3 coding DNA: TGTGCCATCGCCCTCGGCGGGGGCCAACAAGAGACCCAGTACTTC.

This clonotype was observed many times. The chain uses TRBV28 and TRBJ2-7; D is uncertain. The germline V gene encodes CDR1 MDHEN and CDR2 SYDVKM. Trimming shortened V by 3 bases and J by 0 bases, and 12 bases separated the two germline ends. The length of the CDR3 is 15 residues. The CDR3 protein is CASSFPRFSSYEQYF. The CDR3 nucleotides read TGTGCCAGCAGTTTCCCGCGGTTTAGCTCCTACGAGCAGTACTTC.

Many counts were recorded for this clonotype. The chain combines TRBV5-1 with TRBJ2-7, with 7 bases lining up with TRBD1. CDR3 length: 15 amino acids. V shed 4 bases, J shed 2 bases, and the junction held 9 bases outside the gene matches. Per the germline V gene, CDR1 is SGHRS and CDR2 is YFSETQ. The CDR3 here is CASSPGQDDPYEQYF. The CDR3 coding sequence is TGCGCCAGCAGCCCCGGACAGGACGATCCCTACGAGCAGTACTTC.

This clonotype was counted at least ten times. J is TRBJ2-3 and V is TRBV29-1, with D perhaps TRBD1 (6 bases). Germline CDR1 is SQVTM and CDR2 is ANQGSEA. Trimming shortened V by 5 bases and J by 2 bases, and 14 bases separated the two germline ends. The CDR3 runs 14 residues. CDR3: CSVSPGQDTDTQYF. The CDR3 DNA is TGCAGCGTTTCTCCGGGACAAGACACAGATACGCAGTATTTT.

The chain joins TRBV20-1 to TRBJ1-2; maybe TRBD1 (5 bases). V was cut by 4 bases and J by 8 bases, with 14 bases left in between. The CDR3 is 12 amino acids. CDR1 is DFQATT, CDR2 SNEGSKA, per germline (reference sequence). Written as DNA, the CDR3 is TGCAGTGCTACCTCCCCAGGGTACGGCTACACCTTC. Residues: CSATSPGYGYTF.

There are many counts of this clonotype. The chain couples TRBV20-1 to TRBJ2-6, with 9 bases that match TRBD1. Per germline, CDR1 DFQATT and CDR2 SNEGSKA (reference sequence). The V and J ends lost 5 bases and 0 bases, in that order; junction bases with no gene match: 11. This CDR3 spans 18 amino acids. CDR3 sequence: CSAAPTPGQGSGANVLTF. The DNA for the CDR3 is TGCAGTGCTGCGCCGACCCCGGGACAGGGCTCTGGGGCCAACGTCCTGACTTTC.